Below are 32 T cell receptor beta chains sequenced from a single sample in a study of CD8 T cells in ankylosing spondylitis (dated by TCRdb to the late 2010s). General study outcomes and caveats: Blood from ankylosing spondylitis patients appeared to be characterized by a TCR beta motif composed of eight highly homologous amino acid variants.

These TCRs are of unknown antigen specificity. The library came from 5' RACE. Sequencer: Illumina HiSeq 2500. The public reads were reprocessed in TCRdb via fastp at Q25 and MiXCR, keeping in-frame beta chains. Rows matching on CDR3 protein sequence are summarized as one entry with the most common DNA and genes. Present in this sample are about 440,000 distinct CDR3 sequences, over 15% of which were seen just once. About 0.94% of the sample comes from the top ten. Sequencing input: blood, either unsorted or a sorted T cell fraction (not recorded which). The receptor set was obtained from a male donor with ankylosing spondylitis.

The chain employs TRBV4-1 and TRBJ2-3; TRBD2 aligns across 8 bases. The ends lost 1 base at V and 4 bases at J; junction bases unmatched: 13. Germline V gives CDR1 MGHRA, CDR2 YSYEKL. This CDR3 spans 18 amino acids. CDR3: CASSQGGMRGDRADTQYF. In DNA form, the CDR3 reads TGCGCCAGCAGCCAAGGAGGGATGCGGGGGGACCGGGCAGATACGCAGTATTTT.

This clonotype was seen many times. The CDR3 DNA reads as TGCAGTGCTGTAGTTGGGGTTGGGGGGTATACGCAGTATTTT. It specifies CSAVVGVGGYTQYF. V and J are TRBV20-1 and TRBJ2-3; perhaps TRBD2 as D (6 bases). The length of the CDR3 is 14 residues. Per germline, CDR1 DFQATT and CDR2 SNEGSKA (reference sequence). V shed 5 bases and J shed 7 bases, with 19 bases lying between them.

The gene calls are TRBV28 and TRBJ2-1; 7 bases agree with TRBD2. The ends lost 5 bases at V and 7 bases at J; junction bases unmatched: 17. CDR3 length equals 17 residues. Germline CDR1 MDHEN, CDR2 SYDVKM. CDR3 amino acids: CASSLPLAGHGRNEQFF. CDR3 nucleotide sequence: TGTGCCAGCAGTCTGCCGTTAGCGGGCCACGGGAGGAATGAGCAGTTCTTC.

The chain recombines TRBV20-1 with TRBJ2-5; D is unclear. The CDR3 is 13 amino acids. The germline gives CDR1 DFQATT, CDR2 SNEGSKA (reference sequence). V lost 3 bases and J lost 5, with 13 bases in between. The CDR3 nucleotides read TGCAGTGCTAGGGCGCCCGGTGTGGAGACCCAGTACTTC. Its translation: CSARAPGVETQYF.

The V gene is TRBV12-3 or TRBV12-4, the J gene TRBJ1-3; D is perhaps TRBD1 (5 bases). This CDR3 contains 15 residues. V was clipped by 6 bases and J by 0 bases, with 12 bases between them. The CDR3 protein is CASSPGHLSGNTIYF. In DNA form, the CDR3 reads TGTGCCAGCAGCCCCGGACACCTCTCTGGAAACACCATATATTTT.

This clonotype has only a few counts. The CDR3: CASSLKEAQYF. Here the CDR3 DNA reads TGCGCCAGCAGCTTGAAAGAAGCGCAGTATTTT. The J gene is TRBJ2-3, the V gene TRBV5-1; D is unresolved. V lost 1 base, J lost 10 bases, and 7 bases lay in between. This CDR3 is built from 11 residues. CDR1 is SGHRS, CDR2 YFSETQ, per germline. The full variable domain, its missing parts supplied by reference TRBV5-1 and TRBJ2-3, is KAGVTQTPRYLIKTRGQQVTLSCSPISGHRSVSWYQQTPGQGLQFLFEYFSETQRNKGNFPGRFSGRQFSNSRSEMNVSTLELGDSALYLCASSLKEAQYFGPGTRLTVL.

J is TRBJ2-5 and V is TRBV6-1; no definite D call. CDR1 MNHNS and CDR2 SASEGT come from the germline V gene. The ends were cut back, 6 bases at V and 5 bases at J, with 13 bases in the middle. The CDR3 has 13 amino acids. The CDR3 region is CASRSGFRETQYF. The CDR3 DNA reads TGTGCCAGCAGGTCCGGGTTCCGGGAGACCCAGTACTTC.

This clonotype was observed at least ten times. The chain joins TRBV27 to TRBJ2-2; no firm D call. With 8 bases removed from V and 1 base from J, the gap between germline ends came to 11 bases. The CDR3 consists of 14 residues. The V gene's germline CDR1 is MNHEY and CDR2 SMNVEV (reference sequence). For the CDR3, the DNA is TGTGCCAGCCCGCCCGACGGGAACACCGGGGAGCTGTTTTTT. Its translation: CASPPDGNTGELFF.

This clonotype was detected a few times. The chain combines TRBV10-3 with TRBJ2-5; D unresolved. V lost 8 bases and J 1 base, leaving 11 bases between the germline ends. Looked up from germline, CDR1 is ENHRY and CDR2 is SYGVKD. The CDR3 covers 13 residues. The CDR3 spells CAIRSPSQETQYF. DNA of the CDR3: TGTGCCATCCGCTCCCCGTCCCAAGAGACCCAGTACTTC.

The chain links TRBV19 to TRBJ2-6, with no clear D. This CDR3 is 16 amino acids long. The ends were cut back, 1 base at V and 1 base at J, with 8 bases in the middle. Germline V gene lookup returns CDR1 LNHDA and CDR2 SQIVND (reference sequence). The CDR3 sequence is CASSIVTGSGANVLTF. As DNA, the CDR3 is TGTGCCAGTAGTATAGTGACCGGGTCTGGGGCCAACGTCCTGACTTTC.

This clonotype was observed a few times. This rearrangement joins TRBV20-1 to TRBJ2-7; D possibly corresponds to TRBD1 (6 bases). In germline, CDR1 is DFQATT, CDR2 SNEGSKA (reference sequence). V was clipped by 6 bases and J by 6 bases, with 18 bases between them. This CDR3 contains 13 residues. CDR3 residues: CSALRLQGSEQYF. The CDR3 DNA follows: TGCAGTGCCTTAAGGCTACAGGGAAGCGAGCAGTACTTC.

The V and J genes are TRBV20-1 and TRBJ1-2, with 9 nucleotides matching TRBD1. Trimming removed 7 bases from V and 4 bases from J; junction bases left unmatched: 7. CDR3 length: 13 residues. The germline gives CDR1 DFQATT, CDR2 SNEGSKA (reference sequence). Written as DNA, the CDR3 is TGCAGTGGGACGACAGGGGGAGCCTATGGCTACACCTTC. The encoded protein is CSGTTGGAYGYTF.

The chain couples TRBV20-1 to TRBJ2-4; a possible D gene is TRBD2 (5 bases). Trimming stripped 6 bases from V and 0 bases from J, with 12 bases between. The germline gives CDR1 DFQATT, CDR2 SNEGSKA (reference sequence). The CDR3 consists of 14 residues. The CDR3 region has the DNA TGCAGTGCCACTGAAGGGAGAGCCAAAAACATTCAGTACTTC. Translated, it gives CSATEGRAKNIQYF.

This clonotype was seen a few times. The V and J genes are TRBV20-1 and TRBJ2-7; 10 nucleotides agree with TRBD1. V dropped 6 bases and J dropped 4; count of bases not matched to a gene: 9. This CDR3 is 14 amino acids long. Per germline, CDR1 DFQATT and CDR2 SNEGSKA (reference sequence). The CDR3 spells CSAIPRDRGYEQYF. CDR3 sequence (DNA): TGCAGTGCAATTCCTCGGGACAGGGGTTACGAGCAGTACTTC.

The chain recombines TRBV2 with TRBJ2-1, with 8 bases lining up with TRBD1. This CDR3 has 15 residues. The germline CDR1 and CDR2 sequences are SNHLY and FYNNEI. V shed 8 bases and J 9 bases; nucleotides not matched to a gene: 15. The CDR3 DNA reads as TGTGCCAGCGCGAAGGAAAGCCAGGGGGCGGTTGAGCAGTTCTTC. It yields the protein CASAKESQGAVEQFF.

The chain joins TRBV6-1 to TRBJ1-5; D remains unclear. V shed 5 bases and J shed 0 bases, with 14 bases lying between them. The germline V gene has CDR1 MNHNS and CDR2 SASEGT. The CDR3 sequence is 16 residues long. DNA of the CDR3: TGTGCCAGCAGTCCCGGGTTGGGCCTTAGCAATCAGCCCCAGCATTTT. Translation gives CASSPGLGLSNQPQHF.

This clonotype appeared a few times. This chain connects TRBV9 to TRBJ2-5, with 8 bases aligning to TRBD2. The CDR3 has 14 amino acids. In germline, CDR1 is SGDLS, CDR2 YYNGEE. V was pared by 6 bases and J by 3 bases, with 7 bases of the junction left unmatched. CDR3 coding DNA: TGTGCCAGCAATCGGGGGGGGAGCGAAGAGACCCAGTACTTC. It specifies CASNRGGSEETQYF.

V usage is TRBV12-3 or TRBV12-4 and J usage is TRBJ2-7, with TRBD2 identical over 7 bases. This CDR3 region has 14 residues. Trimming removed 1 base from V and 2 bases from J; junction bases left unmatched: 2. CDR3 nucleotides: TGTGCCAGCAGTTTAGAACTAGCGCCCTACGAGCAGTACTTC. Encoded protein: CASSLELAPYEQYF.

V is TRBV20-1 and J is TRBJ1-1; no firm D call. The germline V gene encodes CDR1 DFQATT and CDR2 SNEGSKA (reference sequence). There are 14 residues in the CDR3. Trimming removed 6 bases from V and 8 bases from J, with 22 bases in between. For the CDR3, the DNA is TGCAGTGCCGCCGTCGGGTTGGGGAACGGGGAAGCTTTCTTT. It specifies CSAAVGLGNGEAFF.

The V call is TRBV7-2, the J call TRBJ2-2; unclear D gene. Trimming took 3 bases from V and 4 from J, leaving 6 bases between them. The germline V gene has CDR1 SGHTA and CDR2 FQGNSA. The CDR3 length is 13 residues. This CDR3 reads CASSFRPTGELFF. For the CDR3, the DNA is TGTGCCAGCAGCTTCCGCCCCACCGGGGAGCTGTTTTTT.

The chain has TRBV5-1 and TRBJ2-5; TRBD1 or TRBD2 may be the D gene (5 bases each). The length of the CDR3 is 16 residues. Germline CDR1 reads SGHRS; CDR2 reads YFSETQ. The germline V and J ends were trimmed by 0 bases and 1 base, with 13 bases remaining between them. The CDR3 nucleotides are TGCGCCAGCAGCTTGGCTAAAGGGACCTTCCAAGAGACCCAGTACTTC. This codes for CASSLAKGTFQETQYF.

This chain connects TRBV6-5 to TRBJ2-7; TRBD1 matches at 7 bases. CDR1 is MNHEY and CDR2 is SVGAGI in the germline V gene. The CDR3 consists of 16 residues. After removal of 4 bases from V and 1 base from J, the junction contained 10 bases not matched to a gene. CDR3 region: CASSSPTGTRSYEQYF. The CDR3 coding sequence is TGTGCCAGCAGTTCCCCGACAGGGACCAGGTCCTACGAGCAGTACTTC.

This clonotype came up a few times. This chain joins TRBV6-1 and TRBJ2-7; 8 nucleotides agree with TRBD1. Germline trimming cut 2 bases from V and 4 bases from J; bases unmatched to any gene: 7. CDR1 and CDR2 (germline): MNHNS, SASEGT. CDR3 size: 15 residues. DNA for the CDR3: TGTGCCAGCAGTGAACAGGGACAGGCAACTTACGAGCAGTACTTC. Amino acids: CASSEQGQATYEQYF.

The genes are TRBV7-2 and TRBJ2-3; a possible D gene is TRBD2 (5 bases). The V and J ends lost 4 bases and 1 base respectively, with 12 bases between them. Germline CDR1 and CDR2: SGHTA and FQGNSA. This CDR3 spans 15 amino acids. In DNA form, the CDR3 reads TGTGCCAGCAGCTGGGCCGGGATCGGCACAGATACGCAGTATTTT. As protein: CASSWAGIGTDTQYF. Combining the CDR3 with reference TRBV7-2 and TRBJ2-3 gives the whole variable domain GAGVSQSPSNKVTEKGKDVELRCDPISGHTALYWYRQSLGQGLEFLIYFQGNSAPDKSGLPSDRFSAERTGGSVSTLTIQRTQQEDSAVYLCASSWAGIGTDTQYFGPGTRLTVL.

This clonotype was recorded at least ten times. The rearrangement links TRBV12-3 or TRBV12-4 to TRBJ1-2, with 7 bases identical to TRBD1. This CDR3 contains 13 residues. With 1 base clipped from V and 9 bases from J, the junction kept 5 bases outside the gene matches. Here the CDR3 reads CASSLVTGRSYTF. The CDR3 DNA reads TGTGCCAGCAGTTTAGTGACAGGGAGAAGCTACACCTTC.

There are a few counts of this clonotype. CDR3 DNA: TGCAGTGCTAGCCCGGACAGGGGGCGAAGGGACTATGGCTACACCTTC. It codes for CSASPDRGRRDYGYTF. The V gene is TRBV20-1, the J gene TRBJ1-2; 11 bases are a match to TRBD1. The CDR3 is made up of 16 amino acids. Germline CDR1 reads DFQATT; CDR2 reads SNEGSKA (reference sequence). V was pared by 3 bases and J by 3 bases, with 9 bases of the junction left unmatched.

This chain uses TRBV28 with TRBJ1-5; perhaps TRBD1 as D (5 bases). The CDR3 covers 14 residues. Trimming removed 10 bases at V and 3 bases at J, with 16 bases between. Per the germline V gene, CDR1 is MDHEN and CDR2 is SYDVKM. CDR3 coding DNA: TGTGCCACCCGGGGCGTAAGGTTCAATCAGCCCCAGCATTTT. It codes for CATRGVRFNQPQHF.

This clonotype has at least ten counts. The chain couples TRBV7-2 to TRBJ2-2, with 10 bases that match TRBD2. V was pared by 3 bases and J by 1 base, with 2 bases of the junction left unmatched. The CDR3 runs 16 residues. Germline V gives CDR1 SGHTA, CDR2 FQGNSA. CDR3 amino acids: CASSFLAGGNTGELFF. The CDR3, as DNA: TGTGCCAGCAGCTTCTTAGCGGGAGGGAACACCGGGGAGCTGTTTTTT.

This clonotype was observed at least ten times. The V gene is TRBV5-1, the J gene TRBJ1-1; D is undetermined. V was pared by 5 bases and J by 0 bases, with 8 bases between. CDR1 SGHRS and CDR2 YFSETQ come from the germline V gene. The length of the CDR3 is 13 residues. This CDR3 is CASSYTLNTEAFF. CDR3 bases: TGCGCCAGCAGTTATACACTGAACACTGAAGCTTTCTTT.

As regards this clonotype: The junction does not match germline at one end; this may be a read error. The chain uses TRBV20-1 and TRBJ2-3, with TRBD1 as a possible D gene (7 bases). Germline lookup yields CDR1 DFQATT and CDR2 SNEGSKA (reference sequence). This CDR3 has 17 residues. CDR3 amino acids: CCARALKGAGRGDTQYF. CDR3 DNA: TGCTGTGCTAGAGCCCTCAAGGGGGCGGGACGGGGAGATACGCAGTATTTT.

This clonotype has a handful of counts. V gene TRBV20-1 combines with J gene TRBJ1-6, with no clear D. Trimming shortened V by 0 bases and J by 0 bases, and 18 bases separated the two germline ends. The germline CDR1 and CDR2 sequences are DFQATT and SNEGSKA (reference sequence). The CDR3 consists of 19 residues. The CDR3 loop is CSARDNWVVESSYNSPLHF. CDR3 sequence (DNA): TGCAGTGCTAGAGATAATTGGGTCGTGGAGAGCTCCTATAATTCACCCCTCCACTTT.

The rearrangement joins TRBV2 to TRBJ1-1, with TRBD1 identical over 10 bases. There are 13 residues in the CDR3. The V gene's germline CDR1 is SNHLY and CDR2 FYNNEI. With V trimmed by 7 bases and J by 6 bases, 5 bases remained unmatched. CDR3 amino acids: CASIPGQGSEAFF. In DNA, the CDR3 is TGTGCCAGCATCCCGGGACAGGGGTCTGAAGCTTTCTTT.